This TCR beta chain emerged from a study of OX40 agonist ivuxolimab in advanced cancers. Study summary: Patients were given ivuxolimab, an antibody that agonizes OX40 (CD134). Partial response was recorded in three patients: one hepatocellular carcinoma and two cutaneous melanoma cases. Study-wide points: People who partly responded at 0.1-3.0 mg/kg had some of the least clonal expansion seen.

Method: immunoSEQ multiplex PCR; TCRdb's copy keeps in-frame clones and lacks some. The data hold 83,000 or so clones, with approximately 86% observed a single time. A note on this clone: Its antigen is undetermined.

Sequenced here: CD4+ or CD8+ T cells sorted from blood, sampled in a trial of the OX40 agonist ivuxolimab. The sequence was obtained from an adult with an advanced solid tumor such as melanoma, head and neck, liver or kidney cancer.

CDR3 in DNA: TGTGCCAGCAGTGCTAGCGTCGCCTACGAGCAGTACTTC. Its protein is CASSASVAYEQYF. V and J are TRBV6-5 and TRBJ2-7; perhaps TRBD2 as D (6 bases). The CDR3 covers 13 residues. Trimming shortened V by 5 bases and J by 2 bases, and 10 bases separated the two germline ends. The germline V gene encodes CDR1 MNHEY and CDR2 SVGAGI.